This TCR beta chain was sequenced for a study of T cells in Graves' hyperthyroidism and ophthalmopathy. Study-wide results and caveats: Most clonotypes that expanded in the thyroid above 0.001 also showed up in blood.

The authors obtained PBMCs from roughly 10 ml of fresh peripheral blood. There were TCR beta CDR3 regions amplified from RNA transcripts. With the HTBI primer set, the TCR CDR3 went through a first round of RT-PCR. One entry per CDR3 protein results from TCRdb running MiXCR on the multiplex PCR reads. Of hundreds of thousands of distinct CDR3 sequences listed, 14% to 15% are singletons. Trimming pared 1 base from V and 8 bases from J, leaving 11 bases between. CDR1 and CDR2 from the germline V gene are SEHNR and FQNEAQ (reference sequence). The CDR3 runs to 13 residues. This clonotype was detected many times. Its specificity is unknown.

This TCR was sampled from a man between 18 and 29 years old with Graves' ophthalmopathy. The chain recombines TRBV7-9 with TRBJ1-1; tentative D call: TRBD1 (6 bases). The material sequenced was blood. The chain's CDR3 is CASSLDRAQEAFF. CDR3 nucleotides: TGTGCCAGCAGCTTAGACAGGGCACAGGAAGCTTTCTTT.